What follows are 25 T cell receptor beta chains derived from one specimen sequenced in a study of OX40 agonist ivuxolimab in advanced cancers. Sequenced by immunoSEQ multiplex PCR; TCRdb stores in-frame clones only, minus some. There are 80,000 or so clones in the sample; 86% occur only once, and roughly 8% lies in the top ten. The material was CD4+ or CD8+ T cells sorted from blood, obtained in a trial of the OX40 agonist ivuxolimab. These receptor sequences come from an adult with an advanced solid tumor such as melanoma, head and neck, liver or kidney cancer.

The J gene is TRBJ1-1, the V gene TRBV27; tentatively, D is TRBD1 (5 bases). The ends were cut back, 8 bases at V and 4 bases at J, with 20 bases in the middle. Per germline, CDR1 MNHEY and CDR2 SMNVEV (reference sequence). CDR3 length: 15 amino acids. The CDR3 DNA is TGTGCCAGCCACCCGGGGGAGGGGTTGCCCACTGAAGCTTTCTTT. Translating it yields CASHPGEGLPTEAFF.

The V and J genes are TRBV6-5 and TRBJ1-5; D gene unclear. The germline V and J ends were trimmed by 6 bases and 4 bases, with 13 bases remaining between them. Germline assignment: CDR1 MNHEY and CDR2 SVGAGI. This CDR3 comprises 14 residues. The CDR3 reads CASSRPGGNQPQHF. CDR3 bases: TGTGCCAGCAGCCGGCCGGGAGGGAATCAGCCCCAGCATTTT.

The chain joins TRBV5-1 to TRBJ2-3; D call uncertain. The germline V gene encodes CDR1 SGHRS and CDR2 YFSETQ. V was trimmed by 1 base and J by 6 bases, leaving 6 bases between them. This CDR3 is built from 12 residues. The CDR3 spells CASSLTGDTQYF. The CDR3, as DNA: TGCGCCAGCAGCTTGACGGGTGATACGCAGTATTTT.

V usage is TRBV27 and J usage is TRBJ2-5, with D unclear. Germline CDR1 MNHEY, CDR2 SMNVEV (reference sequence). The CDR3 length is 15 residues. The germline V and J ends were trimmed by 5 bases and 4 bases, with 17 bases remaining between them. CDR3 nucleotide sequence: TGTGCCAGCAGTCCGCCGCTAGAGCTGGGAGAGACCCAGTACTTC. Protein sequence: CASSPPLELGETQYF.

The chain recombines TRBV15 with TRBJ2-1, with D possibly being TRBD2 (6 bases). With 0 bases removed from V and 4 bases from J, the gap between germline ends came to 19 bases. The CDR3 covers 18 residues. Germline V gene sequence: CDR1 LNHNV, CDR2 YYDKDF (reference sequence). In DNA form, the CDR3 reads TGTGCCACCAGCAGAGATCAGGCTTTACTAGCCTCATACAATGAGCAGTTCTTC. Translated: CATSRDQALLASYNEQFF.

This clone appeared once. This chain links TRBV5-1 with TRBJ2-1, with D perhaps TRBD2 (7 bases). V lost 0 bases and J 4 bases, leaving 17 bases between the germline ends. There are 17 residues in the CDR3. Germline CDR1 is SGHRS and CDR2 is YFSETQ. CDR3 nucleotide sequence: TGCGCCAGCAGCTTGGTGCCTAGCGGAGGGACATACAATGAGCAGTTCTTC. Translated: CASSLVPSGGTYNEQFF.

This chain links TRBV4-3 with TRBJ2-1; D may be TRBD2 (5 bases). The CDR3 totals 16 residues. Per the germline V gene, CDR1 is LGHNA and CDR2 is YSLEER. Trimming shortened V by 1 base and J by 0 bases, and 10 bases separated the two germline ends. The CDR3 region is CASSQAAGNSYNEQFF. CDR3 bases: TGCGCCAGCAGCCAAGCCGCGGGTAACTCCTACAATGAGCAGTTCTTC.

The chain has TRBV7-2 and TRBJ1-5; D uncertain. V was cut by 5 bases and J by 9 bases, with 11 bases left in between. The CDR3 loop spans 12 amino acids. The germline CDR1 and CDR2 sequences are SGHTA and FQGNSA. The chain's CDR3 is CASSLRMGPQHF. In DNA form, the CDR3 reads TGTGCCAGCAGCCTCCGGATGGGGCCCCAGCATTTT.

V gene TRBV19 combines with J gene TRBJ1-6; perhaps TRBD1 as D (6 bases). The V gene's germline CDR1 is LNHDA and CDR2 SQIVND (reference sequence). With 4 bases removed from V and 9 bases from J, the gap between germline ends came to 13 bases. The CDR3 has 14 amino acids. CDR3 residues: CASSKRDIGSPLHF. The CDR3 DNA reads TGTGCCAGTAGTAAGCGGGACATCGGTTCACCCCTCCACTTT.

The chain employs TRBV27 and TRBJ1-6; 8 bases fit TRBD1. After removal of 7 bases from V and 8 bases from J, the junction contained 13 bases not matched to a gene. The CDR3 covers 16 residues. From germline, CDR1 is MNHEY and CDR2 SMNVEV (reference sequence). CDR3 DNA: TGTGCCAGCAAACCGACCCAGGGGGCGCAGGATTCACCCCTCCACTTT. Translating it yields CASKPTQGAQDSPLHF.

This rearrangement joins TRBV15 to TRBJ2-2, with unresolved D. CDR3 length: 13 residues. Germline V gives CDR1 LNHNV, CDR2 YYDKDF (reference sequence). V was pared by 2 bases and J by 8 bases, with 9 bases between. CDR3 coding DNA: TGTGCCACCAGCAGACTCGGGCGGGGGGAGCTGTTTTTT. It encodes CATSRLGRGELFF.

This chain connects TRBV9 to TRBJ2-7, with TRBD1 matching 9 bases. Germline V gene lookup returns CDR1 SGDLS and CDR2 YYNGEE. This CDR3 comprises 16 residues. V lost 4 bases, J lost 6 bases, and 14 bases stayed unmatched. The CDR3 DNA is TGTGCCAGCAGCCAGCGAACAGGGACAGGGATCGCCGAGCAGTACTTC. Encoded protein: CASSQRTGTGIAEQYF. Full variable domain (missing parts from reference TRBV9 and TRBJ2-7): DSGVTQTPKHLITATGQRVTLRCSPRSGDLSVYWYQQSLDQGLQFLIQYYNGEERAKGNILERFSAQQFPDLHSELNLSSLELGDSALYFCASSQRTGTGIAEQYFGPGTRLTVT.

The rearrangement joins TRBV5-1 to TRBJ1-1, with D possibly matching TRBD1 (5 bases). V was trimmed by 4 bases and J by 6 bases, leaving 22 bases between them. In germline, CDR1 is SGHRS, CDR2 YFSETQ. The CDR3 spans 16 residues. The CDR3 bases are TGCGCCAGCAGCCACGGGACGGGCGGCCGCCGCGCTGAAGCTTTCTTT. Protein product: CASSHGTGGRRAEAFF.

The chain couples TRBV7-8 to TRBJ1-2; D possibly corresponds to TRBD1 (6 bases). Looked up from germline, CDR1 is SGHVS and CDR2 is FQNEAQ. V was pared by 3 bases and J by 7 bases, with 15 bases between. This CDR3 comprises 14 residues. In nucleotides, the CDR3 is TGTGCCAGCAGCTTTGAGACAGGTCGGGGTGGCTACACCTTC. Protein: CASSFETGRGGYTF.

This sequence joins TRBV19 and TRBJ2-7, with 10 bases fitting TRBD2. CDR1 is LNHDA, CDR2 SQIVND, per germline (reference sequence). The CDR3 totals 17 residues. After removal of 5 bases from V and 4 bases from J, the junction contained 14 bases not matched to a gene. The CDR3 protein is CASSRKREGVSSYEQYF. CDR3 nucleotides: TGTGCCAGTAGTCGCAAGCGGGAGGGGGTCTCATCTTACGAGCAGTACTTC.

The chain combines TRBV2 with TRBJ2-7, with 9 bases fitting TRBD1. The junction had 8 bases not matched to a gene; V was cut back by 6 bases and J by 5 bases. Per germline, CDR1 SNHLY and CDR2 FYNNEI. CDR3 length equals 14 residues. The CDR3 DNA reads as TGTGCCAGCAGCTACGGACAGGGGATAGACGAGCAGTACTTC. This sequence encodes CASSYGQGIDEQYF.

The chain links TRBV6-5 to TRBJ2-3, with D uncertain. The CDR3 is 11 amino acids. Trimming stripped 6 bases from V and 4 bases from J, with 5 bases between. Germline V CDR1 and CDR2: MNHEY, SVGAGI. This CDR3 reads CASRSADTQYF. In DNA, the CDR3 is TGTGCCAGCAGAAGCGCAGATACGCAGTATTTT.

V gene TRBV30 combines with J gene TRBJ2-7; D gene ambiguous. V was cut by 0 bases and J by 6 bases, with 12 bases left in between. Germline CDR1 reads GTSNPN; CDR2 reads SVGIG (reference sequence). The CDR3 is made up of 13 amino acids. The CDR3 sequence: CAWSVWAPSEQYF. As DNA, the CDR3 is TGTGCCTGGAGTGTATGGGCCCCCTCCGAGCAGTACTTC. The full variable domain, rest sourced from reference TRBV30 and TRBJ2-7, is SQTIHQWPATLVQPVGSPLSLECTVEGTSNPNLYWYRQAAGRGLQLLFYSVGIGQISSEVPQNLSASRPQDRQFILSSKKLLLSDSGFYLCAWSVWAPSEQYFGPGTRLTVT.

The chain combines TRBV29-1 with TRBJ2-6; D unresolved. CDR3 length equals 12 residues. V was cut by 7 bases and J by 1 base, with 5 bases left in between. Germline V gives CDR1 SQVTM, CDR2 ANQGSEA. The CDR3 bases are TGCAGCGGCAAATCTGGGGCCAACGTCCTGACTTTC. Its translation is CSGKSGANVLTF.

The rearrangement uses TRBV5-4 and TRBJ1-2; 9 nucleotides line up with TRBD1. V was clipped by 2 bases and J by 8 bases; unmatched bases: 7. Per germline, CDR1 SGHNT and CDR2 YYREEE (reference sequence). This CDR3 has 14 amino acids. The CDR3, as DNA: TGTGCCAGCAGCTTAAAACAGGGGGCGGAGGGCTACACCTTC. It translates to CASSLKQGAEGYTF.

The chain uses TRBV27 and TRBJ1-4; TRBD1 might be the D (5 bases). V gave up 4 bases and J gave up 8 bases, with 11 bases separating them. CDR1 is MNHEY, CDR2 SMNVEV, per germline (reference sequence). This CDR3 has 13 amino acids. The DNA for the CDR3 is TGTGCCAGCAGTTGGGACGGCGGGGAAAAACTGTTTTTT. This translates into CASSWDGGEKLFF.

CDR3 DNA sequence: TGTGCCAGTTTGCGGACAGCGAACACTGAAGCTTTCTTT. Translation gives CASLRTANTEAFF. This rearrangement joins TRBV19 to TRBJ1-1; D might be TRBD1 (6 bases). This CDR3 region has 13 residues. Germline-derived CDR1 and CDR2 are LNHDA and SQIVND (reference sequence). V lost 8 bases, J lost 1 base, and 11 bases lay in between.

The CDR3 spells CASSIKGGTRENQPQHF. In DNA form, the CDR3 reads TGTGCCAGTAGTATTAAGGGTGGGACACGAGAAAATCAGCCCCAGCATTTT. J is TRBJ1-5 and V is TRBV19; weak D call: TRBD1 (6 bases). Trimming cost V 3 bases and J 4 bases, with 19 bases left between them. Germline lookup yields CDR1 LNHDA and CDR2 SQIVND (reference sequence). This CDR3 has 17 amino acids. The full variable domain, its missing parts supplied by reference TRBV19 and TRBJ1-5, is DGGITQSPKYLFRKEGQNVTLSCEQNLNHDAMYWYRQDPGQGLRLIYYSQIVNDFQKGDIAEGYSVSREKKESFPLTVTSAQKNPTAFYLCASSIKGGTRENQPQHFGDGTRLSIL.

The rearrangement joins TRBV30 to TRBJ2-3, with 9 bases lining up with TRBD2. The V segment lost 7 bases and the J segment 3 bases; nucleotides outside the gene matches: 5. The CDR3 has 13 amino acids. The germline V gene encodes CDR1 GTSNPN and CDR2 SVGIG (reference sequence). The CDR3 region is CAYRSGGTDTQYF. The DNA for the CDR3 is TGTGCCTACCGTAGCGGGGGAACAGATACGCAGTATTTT.

DNA for the CDR3: TGTGCCAGCAGGAGGGAAATGAGCTCCTATAATTCACCCCTCCACTTT. Translation gives CASRREMSSYNSPLHF. The rearrangement uses TRBV27 and TRBJ1-6; D is uncertain. Trimming removed 6 bases at V and 0 bases at J, with 12 bases between. CDR1 MNHEY and CDR2 SMNVEV come from the germline V gene (reference sequence). CDR3 length: 16 amino acids.